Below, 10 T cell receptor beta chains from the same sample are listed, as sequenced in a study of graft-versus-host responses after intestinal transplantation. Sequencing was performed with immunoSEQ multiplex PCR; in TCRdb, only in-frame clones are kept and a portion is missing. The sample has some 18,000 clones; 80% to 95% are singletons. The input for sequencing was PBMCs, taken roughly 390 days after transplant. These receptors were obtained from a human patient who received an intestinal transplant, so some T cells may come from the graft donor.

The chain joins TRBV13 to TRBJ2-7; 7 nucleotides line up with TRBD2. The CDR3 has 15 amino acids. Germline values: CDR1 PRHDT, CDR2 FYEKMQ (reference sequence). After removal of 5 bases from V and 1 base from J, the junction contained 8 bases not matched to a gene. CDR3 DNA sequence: TGTGCCAGCAGCAACCAACTAGCGACATCCTACGAGCAGTACTTC. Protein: CASSNQLATSYEQYF.

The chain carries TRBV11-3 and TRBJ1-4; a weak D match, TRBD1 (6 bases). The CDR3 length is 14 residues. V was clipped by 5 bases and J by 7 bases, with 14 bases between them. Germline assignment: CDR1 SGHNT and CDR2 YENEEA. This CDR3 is CASSLQGSGEKLFF. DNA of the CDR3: TGTGCCAGCAGCCTACAGGGAAGCGGTGAAAAACTGTTTTTT. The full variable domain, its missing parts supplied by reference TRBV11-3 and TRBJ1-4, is EAGVVQSPRYKIIEKKQPVAFWCNPISGHNTLYWYLQNLGQGPELLIRYENEEAVDDSQLPKDRFSAERLKGVDSTLKIQPAELGDSAVYLCASSLQGSGEKLFFGSGTQLSVL.

The CDR3 loop reads CASSLRAVELYGYTF. The CDR3 nucleotides are TGTGCCAGCAGCTTACGGGCCGTGGAACTCTATGGCTACACCTTC. The chain carries TRBV4-2 and TRBJ1-2; D is ambiguous. This CDR3 region has 15 residues. V lost 5 bases and J 4 bases, leaving 17 bases between the germline ends. Germline loops: CDR1 LGHNA, CDR2 YNFKEQ.

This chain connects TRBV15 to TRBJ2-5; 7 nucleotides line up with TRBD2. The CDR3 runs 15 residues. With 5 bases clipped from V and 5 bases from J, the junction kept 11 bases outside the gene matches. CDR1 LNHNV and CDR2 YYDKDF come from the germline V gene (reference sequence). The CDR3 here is CATSRAGLPRETQYF. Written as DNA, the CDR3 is TGTGCCACCAGCCGAGCGGGGCTTCCGAGGGAGACCCAGTACTTC.

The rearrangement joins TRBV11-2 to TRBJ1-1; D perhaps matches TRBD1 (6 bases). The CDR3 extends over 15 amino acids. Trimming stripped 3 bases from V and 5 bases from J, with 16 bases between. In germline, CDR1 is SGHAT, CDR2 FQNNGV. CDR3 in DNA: TGTGCCAGCAGCTTTCTCCAGGGGCGGGGGACTGAAGCTTTCTTT. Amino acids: CASSFLQGRGTEAFF.

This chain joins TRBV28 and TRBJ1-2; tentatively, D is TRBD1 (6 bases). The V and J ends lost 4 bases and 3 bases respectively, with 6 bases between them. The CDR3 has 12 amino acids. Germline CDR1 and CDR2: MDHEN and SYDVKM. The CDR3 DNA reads TGTGCCAGCAGTTACAGGGACTATGGCTACACCTTC. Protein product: CASSYRDYGYTF.

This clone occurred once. For the CDR3, the DNA is TGTGCCAGCGGGGTAGGCGGGAACCCGAACACCGGGGAGCTGTTTTTT. Amino acid sequence: CASGVGGNPNTGELFF. The chain couples TRBV5-6 to TRBJ2-2, with a possible D match to TRBD2 (6 bases). The germline V gene encodes CDR1 SGHDT and CDR2 YYEEEE. CDR3 length equals 16 residues. The ends were cut back, 7 bases at V and 0 bases at J, with 16 bases in the middle.

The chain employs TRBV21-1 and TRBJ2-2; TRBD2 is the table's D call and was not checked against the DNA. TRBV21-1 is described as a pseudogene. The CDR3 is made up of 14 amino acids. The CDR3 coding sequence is TGTGCCAGCAGCAAAAAATCTGGGAGGGGGGAGCTGTTTTTT. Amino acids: CASSKKSGRGELFF.

DNA for the CDR3: TGTGCCAGTGCCCTGTTAGCGGCTAGCACAGATACGCAGTATTTT. This codes for CASALLAASTDTQYF. This chain connects TRBV6-1 to TRBJ2-3, with a tentative D call TRBD2 (6 bases). The CDR3 length is 15 residues. V lost 9 bases, J lost 0 bases, and 16 bases lay in between. In germline, CDR1 is MNHNS, CDR2 SASEGT.

DNA for the CDR3: TGCGCCAGCAGCTTGGTAGGGGACTCCGGAAACACCATATATTTT. As protein: CASSLVGDSGNTIYF. The V and J genes are TRBV5-1 and TRBJ1-3, with D tentatively TRBD1 (5 bases). Per the germline V gene, CDR1 is SGHRS and CDR2 is YFSETQ. Trimming left V 0 bases short and J 4 bases short, with 11 bases between. The CDR3 covers 15 residues.